This is a list of T cell receptor beta chains from one sample in a study of early stage breast cancer tumors. Using immunoSEQ multiplex PCR, the repertoire was profiled, and TCRdb retains in-frame clones only, with some absent. The sample shows 51,000 or so clones, about 80% of them seen only once. Sequenced sample: blood. The receptors originated from a person aged 45 to 60 with breast cancer. Each CDR3 is given with its conserved first and last residue. A D gene is named only where the DNA matches it firmly. Size values are once, few and many counts, or a class for expanded clones, and some rows have none.

J gene | clone size | D gene | V gene | CDR3 protein
TRBJ2-7 | NA | TRBD2 | TRBV4-3 | CASSQDSSGSSYEQYF
TRBJ2-3 | NA | NA | TRBV10-3 | CAISESMPGSQYF
TRBJ1-3 | NA | NA | TRBV18 | CASSPGGLTGNTIYF
TRBJ2-2 | NA | TRBD2 | TRBV14 | CASSQDRGLAGNTGELFF
TRBJ2-5 | NA | NA | TRBV7-2 | CASSRAPETQYF
TRBJ2-7 | few | NA | TRBV7-7 | CASSLDSSSYEQYF
TRBJ2-7 | NA | NA | TRBV18 | CASSPAVQGGAGEQYF
TRBJ1-5 | NA | NA | TRBV6-4 | CASRYRVDQPQHF
TRBJ1-3 | NA | NA | TRBV4-1 | CASSQTGLSGNTIYF
TRBJ2-1 | NA | TRBD2 | TRBV7-9 | CASSIIAGRPNNEQFF
TRBJ2-2 | NA | NA | TRBV6-5 | CASSYPFTGELFF
TRBJ2-7 | NA | NA | TRBV7-6 | CASSWENSYEQYF